This is a list of T cell receptor beta chains from one sample in a study of tumor and adjacent non-tumor tissue in lung cancer. A single record per CDR3 protein comes from TCRdb applying MiXCR to the multiplex PCR reads. The sample contains about 82,000 distinct CDR3 sequences, over 75% of which appear only once. Sequenced: lung tumor tissue. The receptors here all came from a woman aged 50 to 60 with non-small cell lung cancer. Each CDR3 is given with its conserved first and last residue. A D gene is named only where the DNA matches it firmly. The size of a clone is reported for some rows only, either as once, few or many, or as a class for expanded clones.

D	size	V	J	CDR3	DNA
TRBD1	medium-sized	TRBV6-5	TRBJ2-7	CASSFGTGDYEQYF	TGTGCCAGCAGCTTCGGGACAGGAGACTACGAGCAGTACTTC
TRBD1	.	TRBV11-2	TRBJ2-1	CTSRLEPGQGFTEQFF	TGCACCAGCAGATTGGAACCGGGACAGGGATTCACTGAGCAGTTCTTC
.	.	TRBV29-1	TRBJ2-1	CSVEGEEGRSYNEQLF	TGCAGCGTTGAAGGTGAGGAAGGGAGGAGCTACAATGAGCAGCTCTTC
.	.	TRBV29-1	TRBJ2-7	CSVACEQYF	TGCAGCGTCGCCTGCGAGCAGTACTTC
.	many	TRBV20-1	TRBJ1-3	CSASDTSSGNTIYF	TGCAGTGCTAGCGACACGAGCTCTGGAAACACCATATATTTT
.	.	TRBV19	TRBJ1-1	CASSIDGGEAFF	TGTGCCAGTAGTATAGACGGCGGTGAAGCTTTCTTT
.	.	TRBV29-1	TRBJ2-7	CSVFMDSYERYF	TGCAGCGTTTTTATGGACTCCTACGAGCGGTACTTC
.	.	TRBV6-5	TRBJ2-7	CARNYSLGHEQYF	TGTGCCAGGAATTACTCGCTGGGCCACGAGCAGTACTTC
.	few	TRBV6-5	TRBJ2-1	CASSTYLDGAEQFF	TGTGCCAGCAGTACATACTTAGATGGGGCCGAGCAGTTCTTC
TRBD1	.	TRBV20-1	TRBJ2-4	CSDPAEGTGTNIQYF	TGCAGTGACCCAGCAGAGGGGACAGGGACGAACATTCAGTACTTC
TRBD2	.	TRBV12-3/TRBV12-4	TRBJ2-2	CASCFRDRTSGRIPTGELFF	TGTGCCAGCTGTTTTAGGGACAGGACTAGCGGGAGAATTCCCACCGGAGAGCTGTTTTTT
.	.	TRBV11-3	TRBJ2-2	CAGSLAWGTGELFF	TGTGCCGGCAGCCTAGCGTGGGGCACCGGGGAGCTTTTTTTT
.	.	TRBV6-6	TRBJ2-3	CASTEDRTTDTQYF	TGTGCCAGCACAGAAGACAGAACCACAGATACGCAGTATTTT
.	.	TRBV19	TRBJ1-3	CASSIAWGWNSGNTIYF	TGTGCCAGTAGTATAGCATGGGGATGGAACTCTGGAAACACCATATATTTT
TRBD2	once	TRBV6-6	TRBJ2-5	CTSSHTSGETHYF	TGTACCAGCAGCCATACTAGCGGAGAGACCCACTACTTC
.	.	TRBV28	TRBJ2-3	CASSLPSSHTDTHYF	TGTGCCAGCAGTTTACCCTCGTCTCACACAGATACACACTATTTT
.	.	TRBV20-1	TRBJ1-5	CSAGGGYNRPQHF	TGCAGTGCTGGAGGGGGTTACAATCGGCCCCAGCATTTT
.	.	TRBV2	TRBJ2-5	CASIPGRGNQETQYF	TGTGCCAGCATTCCGGGACGGGGGAACCAAGAGACCCAGTACTTC
TRBD2	.	TRBV10-1	TRBJ2-1	CASSESGRGDEQFF	TGCGCCAGCAGTGAGTCTGGGAGGGGAGACGAGCAGTTCTTC
.	.	TRBV6-1	TRBJ1-4	CVRSEFLRQSNEKLFF	TGTGTCAGGAGTGAATTTCTGCGGCAGAGTAATGAAAAACTGTTTTTT
.	.	TRBV11-2	TRBJ2-5	CANSSLLGIQGETQYF	TGTGCCAACAGCTCCCTCTTGGGGATCCAGGGGGAGACCCAGTACTTC
.	many	TRBV5-6	TRBJ2-1	CASSFTSPGEQFF	TGTGCCAGCAGCTTTACCTCCCCTGGGGAGCAGTTCTTC
TRBD1	few	TRBV6-2/TRBV6-3	TRBJ2-7	CANSYYWDSSYEQYF	TGTGCCAACAGTTACTACTGGGACAGCTCCTACGAGCAGTACTTC
.	.	TRBV5-4	TRBJ2-2	CASNVGVGTGELFF	TGTGCCAGCAACGTTGGTGTGGGAACCGGGGAGCTGTTTTTT
.	once	TRBV6-5	TRBJ2-5	CVSSYDVGEAQYF	TGTGTTAGCAGTTACGACGTGGGAGAGGCCCAGTACTTC
.	.	TRBV4-1	TRBJ2-1	CVSSQEPSTVYNEQFF	TGCGTCAGCAGCCAAGAACCAAGTACAGTTTACAATGAGCAGTTCTTC
.	.	TRBV28	TRBJ1-1	CTSLRPGFNAEAFF	TGTACCAGCCTACGTCCCGGGTTTAACGCTGAAGCTTTCTTT
TRBD2	.	TRBV6-1	TRBJ2-3	CASTEIPWESGRPSTHTQYF	TGTGCCAGCACTGAAATTCCGTGGGAGAGCGGGAGACCAAGCACACATACGCAGTATTTT
TRBD1	.	TRBV6-2/TRBV6-3	TRBJ2-1	CASSSFGKTGFGEQFF	TGTGCCAGCAGTTCCTTCGGCAAGACAGGGTTTGGTGAGCAGTTCTTC
TRBD1	many	TRBV6-5	TRBJ2-1	CASSYSRQGAGYNEQFF	TGTGCCAGCAGTTACTCGCGACAGGGGGCTGGCTACAATGAGCAGTTCTTC
.	once	TRBV7-9	TRBJ2-7	CVSSLTGIGSHEQYF	TGTGTCAGCAGCCTGACCGGGATAGGGAGCCACGAGCAGTACTTC
TRBD2	many	TRBV24-1	TRBJ2-1	CATSDSLAGDEQFF	TGTGCCACCAGTGACTCACTAGCGGGGGATGAGCAGTTCTTC
.	medium-sized	TRBV4-1	TRBJ2-7	CASSSRLAYEQYF	TGCGCCAGCAGTTCCCGACTAGCCTACGAGCAGTACTTC
TRBD1	many	TRBV29-1	TRBJ2-7	CSVRLGGTGVSEQYF	TGCAGCGTCAGGTTGGGCGGGACAGGGGTGAGCGAGCAGTACTTC
.	.	TRBV6-5	TRBJ2-7	CPSSKPGTPPYKQYF	TGTCCCAGCAGTAAGCCCGGGACACCACCATACAAGCAGTACTTC
.	.	TRBV6-2/TRBV6-3	TRBJ2-5	CASNPGDQESQYF	TGTGCCAGCAACCCGGGAGACCAAGAGTCCCAGTACTTC
TRBD1	.	TRBV6-5	TRBJ2-1	CASSIGGTGFNEEFF	TGTGCCAGTAGTATTGGGGGGACAGGGTTCAATGAGGAGTTCTTC
.	once	TRBV4-1	TRBJ2-1	CTSSQKGGSQQFF	TGCACCAGCAGCCAGAAGGGGGGCTCTCAGCAGTTCTTC
TRBD2	many	TRBV24-1	TRBJ2-1	CATSGTYAADEQFF	TGTGCCACTAGCGGGACATACGCTGCGGATGAGCAGTTCTTC
.	many	TRBV4-2	TRBJ1-6	CASSLPADGNNSPLHF	TGTGCCAGCAGCCTTCCCGCGGACGGTAATAATTCACCCCTCCACTTT
TRBD2	.	TRBV6-1	TRBJ2-5	CVEGTSGKGRTQYF	TGTGTCGAAGGGACTAGCGGGAAAGGTAGGACCCAGTACTTC
.	.	TRBV29-1	TRBJ2-2	CSISDQDRDTGELFF	TGCAGCATTAGTGACCAGGACAGAGACACCGGGGAGCTGTTTTTT
TRBD1	.	TRBV29-1	TRBJ2-2	CSGGQADTGELFF	TGCAGTGGGGGACAGGCAGATACCGGGGAGCTGTTTTTT
TRBD2	.	TRBV20-1	TRBJ2-1	CSAKGLVESSEQFF	TGCAGTGCTAAGGGACTAGTCGAAAGTAGTGAGCAGTTCTTC
.	.	TRBV4-1	TRBJ2-7	CVSSQWSSRLDEQYF	TGCGTCAGCAGCCAATGGTCCTCTCGCCTCGACGAGCAGTATTTC
TRBD2	.	TRBV6-6	TRBJ2-5	CASSYGGTSGNWETHYF	TGTGCCAGCAGTTACGGCGGGACTAGTGGGAATTGGGAGACCCACTACTTC
.	few	TRBV20-1	TRBJ1-6	CSAPGRINPPLHF	TGCAGTGCCCCCGGTAGGATTAATCCACCCCTCCACTTT
.	.	TRBV5-4	TRBJ1-2	CVSRHDTIYGYTF	TGTGTCAGCAGGCATGATACAATCTATGGCTACACCTTC
TRBD2	.	TRBV4-2	TRBJ2-7	CACSQEGLAGEDCYEQYF	TGTGCCTGCAGCCAAGAAGGACTAGCGGGAGAAGACTGTTACGAGCAGTACTTC
TRBD1	.	TRBV11-1	TRBJ2-1	CASNLRGGRYEQFF	TGTGCCAGCAATTTAAGAGGGGGCCGGTACGAGCAGTTCTTC
TRBD1	.	TRBV6-1	TRBJ2-7	CASSRTGTGLSNYEQHF	TGTGCCAGCAGTAGAACCGGGACAGGGCTCTCGAACTACGAGCAGCACTTC